The source of this T cell receptor (beta chain) is a study of OX40 agonist ivuxolimab in advanced cancers. This clone was seen a single time. Its antigen remains unknown. Points from the study as a whole: What antigens the expanded peripheral T cells recognized was never established.

V was cut by 6 bases and J by 6 bases, with 21 bases left in between. CDR3 size: 16 residues. The germline V gene has CDR1 SGDLS and CDR2 YYNGEE. Profiling relied on immunoSEQ multiplex PCR, and the TCRdb table lists in-frame clones only, not all of them. Seen here are under 25,000 clones, 74% observed once, and the top ten hold more than 25%. Source: CD4+ or CD8+ T cells sorted from blood, taken in a trial of the OX40 agonist ivuxolimab. This rearrangement joins TRBV9 to TRBJ2-2; D is ambiguous. This receptor was obtained from an adult with an advanced solid tumor such as melanoma, head and neck, liver or kidney cancer. The CDR3 reads CASTDDWKVGSGELFF. The CDR3 DNA reads as TGTGCCAGCACCGACGATTGGAAGGTGGGATCCGGGGAGCTGTTTTTT.